Listed below are T cell receptor beta chains from one sample, sequenced in a study of blood T cell repertoires in COVID-19. Only in-frame clones appear in the TCRdb table, and some are missing; sequencing was by immunoSEQ multiplex PCR. Of fewer than 350,000 clones in the sample, 75% to 90% are singletons; the top ten hold over 2%. Material: PBMCs or T cells enriched from blood (not recorded which). The receptors come from a man aged 30-40 years who had recovered from COVID-19. Both conserved end residues are part of each CDR3. D genes are given only for firm matches. Only part of the rows carry a size: once, few, many, or a class if the clone is expanded.

length	size	V	D	J	DNA	CDR3
13	once	TRBV11-3	-	TRBJ1-3	TGTGCCAGCAGCTCCCGTTCTGGAAACACCATATATTTT	CASSSRSGNTIYF
17	few	TRBV19	TRBD1	TRBJ1-5	TGTGCCAGTAGTATAGGGGACAGCAAGCCCCCAAATCAGCCCCAGCATTTT	CASSIGDSKPPNQPQHF
12	-	TRBV18	-	TRBJ2-1	TGTGCCAGCTCACCTACAGGGTATGAGCAGTTCTTC	CASSPTGYEQFF
17	-	TRBV5-1	TRBD2	TRBJ2-1	TGCGCCAGCAGCTTGGGATCGGGACTAGCGGGGTCAGATGAGCAGTTCTTC	CASSLGSGLAGSDEQFF
21	-	TRBV7-8	TRBD2	TRBJ2-3	TGTGCCAGCAGCTTAGTAAGACTAGCGGGGGTAGGGGCGGAAGGCACAGATACGCAGTATTTT	CASSLVRLAGVGAEGTDTQYF
12	-	TRBV11-2	-	TRBJ1-2	TGTGCCAGCAGCTTCGGACAGTATGGCTACACCTTC	CASSFGQYGYTF
17	-	TRBV23-1	TRBD2	TRBJ2-1	TGCGCCAGCAGTCAATCCCGGGGGGGCCCGAGGTACAATGAGCAGTTCTTC	CASSQSRGGPRYNEQFF
14	-	TRBV6-2/TRBV6-3	TRBD1	TRBJ1-1	TGTGCCAGCAGCTGGACAGGAAGAAGGACTGAAGCTTTCTTT	CASSWTGRRTEAFF
12	-	TRBV5-4	-	TRBJ1-1	TGTGCCAGCAGCTTCAACTCCCGGGGAGCTTTCTTT	CASSFNSRGAFF
14	-	TRBV5-1	-	TRBJ2-7	TGCGCCAGCAGCTTGGTTGCAGGCTCCTACGAGCAGTACTTC	CASSLVAGSYEQYF
15	-	TRBV18	-	TRBJ1-5	TGTGCCAGCTCACCAAATTTTAATAGCAATCAGCCCCAGCATTTT	CASSPNFNSNQPQHF
12	-	TRBV19	-	TRBJ1-2	TGTGCCAGTAGTTACAGCAACTATGGCTACACCTTC	CASSYSNYGYTF
15	-	TRBV6-2/TRBV6-3	TRBD1	TRBJ1-1	TGTGCCAGCAGTAGAAGACAGGGGACCCTATCTGAAGCTTTCTTT	CASSRRQGTLSEAFF
15	few	TRBV7-6	TRBD2	TRBJ2-5	TGTGCCAGCAGCTTAGTGCTTGGGGAGGGAAAGACCCAGTACTTC	CASSLVLGEGKTQYF
17	-	TRBV6-1	TRBD1	TRBJ2-5	TGTGCCAGCAGTGAAGCCCCGGGACAGAAAGGTAGAGAGACCCAGTACTTC	CASSEAPGQKGRETQYF
17	-	TRBV7-8	TRBD2	TRBJ2-5	TGTGCCAGCAGCTTAGCTTCACTAGCGGGGGGCGGAGAGACCCAGTACTTC	CASSLASLAGGGETQYF
14	-	TRBV6-6	-	TRBJ1-3	TGTGCCAGCGAGATCAAAACAGGGGGAAACACCATATATTTT	CASEIKTGGNTIYF
17	-	TRBV3-1/TRBV3-2	TRBD1	TRBJ1-3	TGTGCCAGCAGCCGTTTTGACAGGGGTGGGTCTGGAAACACCATATATTTT	CASSRFDRGGSGNTIYF
15	-	TRBV4-1	-	TRBJ1-2	TGCGCCAGCAGCCAAGATCCTGGGGGCACCTATGGCTACACCTTC	CASSQDPGGTYGYTF
15	-	TRBV3-1/TRBV3-2	TRBD1	TRBJ2-2	TGTGCCAGCAGCACTGGGACAGGGTCCACCGGGGAGCTGTTTTTT	CASSTGTGSTGELFF
15	-	TRBV2	TRBD1	TRBJ1-6	TGTGCCAGCAGCCGAGACAGGGAAGGCAATTCACCCCTCCACTTT	CASSRDREGNSPLHF
14	-	TRBV11-2	TRBD2	TRBJ2-1	TGTGCCAGCGGACCTAGCGGGGGCTACAATGAGCAGTTCTTC	CASGPSGGYNEQFF
15	-	TRBV9	-	TRBJ2-1	TGTGCCAGCAGCGGACTACTCAGCTCCTACAATGAGCAGTTCTTC	CASSGLLSSYNEQFF
14	-	TRBV9	-	TRBJ2-3	TGTGCCAGCAGTCCGGGAAGAGGCACAGATACGCAGTATTTT	CASSPGRGTDTQYF
15	-	TRBV18	TRBD2	TRBJ2-7	TGTGCCAGCTCACTGGGGACTAGCGGGGGGTACGAGCAGTACTTC	CASSLGTSGGYEQYF
21	-	TRBV19	TRBD2	TRBJ2-1	TGTGCCACTAACGCCCGGATATTTTCTGCCTCCGAGCGGGGTTCCTACAATGAGCAGTTCTTC	CATNARIFSASERGSYNEQFF
13	once	TRBV6-2/TRBV6-3	-	TRBJ1-2	TGTGCCAGCAGCCTCCAGGGTTCCTATGGCTACACCTTC	CASSLQGSYGYTF
13	-	TRBV18	-	TRBJ2-5	TGTGCCAGCTCACCACTCAGGGAAGAGACCCAGTACTTC	CASSPLREETQYF
15	-	TRBV11-2	-	TRBJ2-7	TGTGCCAGCAGCCCCCTACAACAGGGATTCTACGAGCAGTACTTC	CASSPLQQGFYEQYF
13	-	TRBV5-6	-	TRBJ1-1	TGTGCCAGCAGCCCGGAGGGGTACACTGAAGCTTTCTTT	CASSPEGYTEAFF
12	-	TRBV3-1/TRBV3-2	TRBD2	TRBJ2-4	TGTGCCAGCACGAGCAGGAGCGGGGTTCAGTACTTC	CASTSRSGVQYF
16	-	TRBV5-5	TRBD1	TRBJ2-1	TGTGCCAGCAGCCCATTGCCGGGGACAGGCTCCAATGAGCAGTTCTTC	CASSPLPGTGSNEQFF
14	many	TRBV19	-	TRBJ2-5	TGTGCCAGTAGTAGAGGACATACCCAAGAGACCCAGTACTTC	CASSRGHTQETQYF
17	-	TRBV29-1	-	TRBJ1-2	TGCAGCGTTGAAGGGGGCCAGGGGCCTTTGTCTAACTATGGCTACACCTTC	CSVEGGQGPLSNYGYTF
18	-	TRBV10-3	-	TRBJ1-2	TGTGCCATCAGTGAGTCGACTCGTACAGGGATACATCTGTATGGCTACACCTTC	CAISESTRTGIHLYGYTF
9	-	TRBV24-1	-	TRBJ2-7	TGTGCCAAAAATAGAGTGCAGTACTTC	CAKNRVQYF
16	-	TRBV6-1	-	TRBJ1-5	TGTGCCAGCAGTGTCCGGGACATTCCAAGCAATCAGCCCCAGCATTTT	CASSVRDIPSNQPQHF
13	-	TRBV7-2	-	TRBJ1-3	TGTGCCAGCAGCTTAGGGACAGGAAACACCATATATTTT	CASSLGTGNTIYF
13	-	TRBV18	-	TRBJ1-1	TGTGCCAGCTGCCTTACTCAGAACACTGAAGCTTTCTTT	CASCLTQNTEAFF
14	-	TRBV3-1/TRBV3-2	TRBD1	TRBJ1-2	TGTGCCAGCAGCCTGGGACAGATTAACTATGGCTACACCTTC	CASSLGQINYGYTF
15	-	TRBV11-2	-	TRBJ2-7	TGTGCCAGCAGCTACCGAGGGGACTCCCGCTACGAGCAGTACTTC	CASSYRGDSRYEQYF
13	-	TRBV7-2	-	TRBJ1-6	TGTGCCAGCAGCCTTACCCCCGGTTCACCCCTCCACTTT	CASSLTPGSPLHF
13	once	TRBV5-1	-	TRBJ1-1	TGCGCCAGCAGCTTGGCAGTGAACACTGAAGCTTTCTTT	CASSLAVNTEAFF
14	-	TRBV7-3	TRBD2	TRBJ2-1	TGTGCCAGCAGCCTCACAGGACTAGCTCAGGAGCAGTTCTTC	CASSLTGLAQEQFF
15	-	TRBV6-1	TRBD1	TRBJ1-4	TGTGCCAGCAGTGAGACGACAGGGGGTTGGGAAAAACTGTTTTTT	CASSETTGGWEKLFF
14	-	TRBV5-6	TRBD1	TRBJ1-2	TGTGCCAGCAGCTCGGGACAGGGGGCGCGTGGCTACACCTTC	CASSSGQGARGYTF
13	once	TRBV7-3	TRBD1	TRBJ1-1	TGTGCCAGCAGCTTAATCGGACAGGGGGCCGCTTTCTTT	CASSLIGQGAAFF
13	-	TRBV5-6	TRBD1	TRBJ1-2	TGTGCCAGCAGTCTTGACAGGGGTTATGGCTACACCTTC	CASSLDRGYGYTF
13	-	TRBV30	-	TRBJ1-3	TGTGCCTGGAGTCCCCGGGGTGGAAACACCATATATTTT	CAWSPRGGNTIYF
16	-	TRBV5-4	TRBD2	TRBJ2-3	TGTGCCAGCAGCTTGCTAGCGGGGGGGCCGACAGATACGCAGTATTTT	CASSLLAGGPTDTQYF
14	-	TRBV21-1	-	TRBJ2-7	TGTGCCAGCAGCGGCCGACAGGCCCTCTACGAGCAGTACTTC	CASSGRQALYEQYF
15	-	TRBV4-2	-	TRBJ1-1	TGTGCCAGCAGCCAAGAAATCAGGGTTCGGGCTGAAGCTTTCTTT	CASSQEIRVRAEAFF
13	-	TRBV5-4	TRBD1	TRBJ2-7	TGTGCCAGCAGCCTGGGGGGACAGGGGGGTCTGCGCTTC	CASSLGGQGGLRF
14	few	TRBV7-8	TRBD1	TRBJ1-2	TGTGCCAGCAGCTTTAACAGGGGAGTTCTTCCCTACACCTTC	CASSFNRGVLPYTF
15	-	TRBV9	-	TRBJ2-5	TGTGCCAGCAGCGTAACGTCGACAGTCCAAGAGACCCAGTACTTC	CASSVTSTVQETQYF
15	-	TRBV6-5	TRBD1	TRBJ1-3	TGTGCCAGCAGCCTGACAGGGGCGTCCGGAAACACCATATATTTT	CASSLTGASGNTIYF
12	-	TRBV11-2	-	TRBJ1-2	TGTGCCAGCAGCAACGAGGGCTCTGGCTACACCTTC	CASSNEGSGYTF